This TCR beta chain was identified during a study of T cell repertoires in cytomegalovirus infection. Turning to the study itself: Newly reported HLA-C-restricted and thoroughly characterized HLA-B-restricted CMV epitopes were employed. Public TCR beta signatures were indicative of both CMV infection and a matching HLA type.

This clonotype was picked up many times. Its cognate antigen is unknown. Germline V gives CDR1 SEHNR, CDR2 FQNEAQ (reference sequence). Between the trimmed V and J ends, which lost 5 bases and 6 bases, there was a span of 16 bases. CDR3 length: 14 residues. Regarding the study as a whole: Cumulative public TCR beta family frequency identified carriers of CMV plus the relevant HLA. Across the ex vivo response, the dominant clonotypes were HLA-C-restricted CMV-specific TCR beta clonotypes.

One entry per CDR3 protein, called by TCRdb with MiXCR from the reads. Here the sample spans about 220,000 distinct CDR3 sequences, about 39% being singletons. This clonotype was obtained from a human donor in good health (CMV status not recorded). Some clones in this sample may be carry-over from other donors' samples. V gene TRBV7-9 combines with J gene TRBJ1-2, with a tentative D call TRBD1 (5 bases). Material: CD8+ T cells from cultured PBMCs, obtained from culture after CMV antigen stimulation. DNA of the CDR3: TGTGCCAGCAGCATTTCCGGGACCGGGGATGGCTACACCTTC. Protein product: CASSISGTGDGYTF.